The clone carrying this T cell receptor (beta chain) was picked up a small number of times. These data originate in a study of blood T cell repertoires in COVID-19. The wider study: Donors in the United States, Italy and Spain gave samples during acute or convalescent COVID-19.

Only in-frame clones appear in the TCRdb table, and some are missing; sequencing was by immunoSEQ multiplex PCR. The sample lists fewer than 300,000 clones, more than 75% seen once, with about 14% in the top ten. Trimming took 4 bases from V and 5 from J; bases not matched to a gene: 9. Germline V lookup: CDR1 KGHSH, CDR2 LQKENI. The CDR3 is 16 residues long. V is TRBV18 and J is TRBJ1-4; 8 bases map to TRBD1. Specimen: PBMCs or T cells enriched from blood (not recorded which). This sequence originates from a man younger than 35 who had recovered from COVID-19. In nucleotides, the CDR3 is TGTGCCAGCTCACAGTCGACAGGGGCCGCCAATGAAAAACTGTTTTTT. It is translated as CASSQSTGAANEKLFF.